Shown below are 18 T cell receptor beta chains from a single sample sequenced in a study of blood T cell repertoires in COVID-19. TCRdb's table, derived via immunoSEQ multiplex PCR, lists solely in-frame clones and lacks some. The repertoire holds 300,000 to 400,000 clones, with roughly 87% as singletons. Sequencing input: PBMCs or T cells enriched from blood (not recorded which). The receptors here all came from a woman in her 30s who had recovered from COVID-19.

Details on this clone: The conserved phenylalanine or tryptophan normally closing the CDR3 is absent here, so this likely arose from a read error. The DNA is left out, because the CDR3 cannot be placed on it with certainty; the CDR3 is given as TCRdb lists it. The rearrangement links TRBV27 to TRBJ1-1. From its first to its last residue, the CDR3 has 13 amino acids. Germline values: CDR1 MNHEY, CDR2 SMNVEV (reference sequence). The CDR3 spells CASSLSAKTSPAL.

This chain uses TRBV5-1 with TRBJ2-1, with 12 positions matching TRBD2. The germline V gene has CDR1 SGHRS and CDR2 YFSETQ. The V gene end was trimmed by 7 bases and the J gene end by 6 bases; junction bases not matched to a gene: 8. The CDR3 runs 15 residues. CDR3 sequence: CASRTGLAGSNEQFF. The CDR3 DNA follows: TGCGCCAGCCGCACCGGACTAGCGGGGTCCAATGAGCAGTTCTTC.

The chain links TRBV14 to TRBJ1-1; D ambiguous. This CDR3 is built from 14 residues. Trimming took 4 bases from V and 5 from J, leaving 14 bases between them. The germline V gene has CDR1 SGHDN and CDR2 FVKESK. CDR3 in DNA: TGTGCCAGCAGCCTTAGGAGAGGGAGGACTGAAGCTTTCTTT. Its protein is CASSLRRGRTEAFF.

Comment on this clone: At one end, the junction sequence differs from germline, possibly due to a read error. J is TRBJ2-7 and V is TRBV5-5; tentative D call: TRBD1 (7 bases). This CDR3 spans 15 amino acids. Germline CDR1 SGHKS, CDR2 YYEKEE (reference sequence). CDR3 in amino acids: CASSSIGGGTVPDDF. Written as DNA, the CDR3 is TGTGCCAGCAGCTCCATTGGTGGGGGGACAGTCCCCGACGACTTC. Full variable domain (remainder filled in from reference TRBV5-5 and TRBJ2-7): DAGVTQSPTHLIKTRGQQVTLRCSPISGHKSVSWYQQVLGQGPQFIFQYYEKEERGRGNFPDRFSARQFPNYSSELNVNALLLGDSALYLCASSSIGGGTVPDDFGPGTRLTVT.

This clone was observed once. This sequence joins TRBV10-2 and TRBJ2-1; D may be TRBD1 (6 bases). The CDR3 length is 12 residues. The germline V gene has CDR1 WSHSY and CDR2 SAAADI. Trimming cost V 7 bases and J 7 bases, with 11 bases left between them. DNA of the CDR3: TGCGCCAGCATGGGCAGGGGAAATGAGCAGTTCTTC. The encoded protein is CASMGRGNEQFF.

V gene TRBV19 combines with J gene TRBJ1-1; TRBD1 is a possible D gene (6 bases). V lost 3 bases and J lost 1, with 15 bases in between. The CDR3 length is 16 residues. Looked up from germline, CDR1 is LNHDA and CDR2 is SQIVND (reference sequence). This CDR3 is CASSIGPGTQNTEAFF. In DNA form, the CDR3 reads TGTGCCAGTAGTATTGGCCCCGGGACACAGAACACTGAAGCTTTCTTT.

The chain carries TRBV27 and TRBJ1-5, with a possible D match to TRBD1 (6 bases). Germline V gives CDR1 MNHEY, CDR2 SMNVEV (reference sequence). This CDR3 region has 14 residues. Trimming took off 3 bases at V and 3 bases at J, with 9 bases between the two ends. CDR3 loop: CASSLNRVNQPQHF. The CDR3 DNA is TGTGCCAGCAGTTTGAACAGGGTCAATCAGCCCCAGCATTTT.

This sequence joins TRBV28 and TRBJ2-3; no clear D gene. This CDR3 is 11 amino acids long. Germline V gene lookup returns CDR1 MDHEN and CDR2 SYDVKM. Deletions cut 4 bases from V and 5 bases from J, with 4 bases between. The CDR3 is CASSSRDTQYF. The CDR3 region has the DNA TGTGCCAGCAGTTCCCGAGATACGCAGTATTTT.

This sequence joins TRBV6-2 or TRBV6-3 and TRBJ2-7, with D possibly being TRBD1 (6 bases). The V gene lost 0 bases and the J gene lost 3 bases, with 18 bases spanning the gap. In germline, CDR1 is MNHEY, CDR2 SVGEGT. This CDR3 has 17 residues. The CDR3 DNA reads as TGTGCCAGCAGTTACTCGTTCCAGGGGAAACCGTACTACGAGCAGTACTTC. It codes for CASSYSFQGKPYYEQYF.

This clone turned up a few times. V usage is TRBV2 and J usage is TRBJ1-4; D perhaps matches TRBD1 (5 bases). The length of the CDR3 is 16 residues. Trimming pared 3 bases from V and 2 bases from J, leaving 13 bases between. The V gene's germline CDR1 is SNHLY and CDR2 FYNNEI. CDR3 protein: CASSDLDGGTNEKLFF. The CDR3 coding sequence is TGTGCCAGCAGTGACCTGGACGGGGGGACTAATGAAAAACTGTTTTTT.

The genes are TRBV28 and TRBJ2-7, with D perhaps TRBD2 (6 bases). CDR1 is MDHEN, CDR2 SYDVKM, per germline. The CDR3 is 14 residues long. The germline V and J ends were trimmed by 8 bases and 2 bases, with 16 bases remaining between them. The CDR3 coding sequence is TGTGCCAGCGGCCCCCACGGACTACCCTACGAGCAGTACTTC. Its translation: CASGPHGLPYEQYF.

The chain carries TRBV19 and TRBJ1-5; D possibly corresponds to TRBD1 (5 bases). Trimming removed 3 bases from V and 6 bases from J, with 12 bases in between. Germline CDR1 is LNHDA and CDR2 is SQIVND (reference sequence). This CDR3 comprises 14 residues. CDR3 bases: TGTGCCAGTAGTATCCAGGGAATGCTTCAGCCCCAGCATTTT. As protein: CASSIQGMLQPQHF.

This chain links TRBV3-1 (or the pseudogene TRBV3-2) with TRBJ1-2; possible D gene TRBD1, 6 bases. The V end lost 4 bases, the J end lost 12 bases, and 18 bases lay between the germline ends. The CDR3 has 13 amino acids. CDR1 and CDR2 (germline): LGHDT, YNNKEL (reference sequence). The CDR3 DNA follows: TGTGCCAGCAGCCTACGGGACAACCGGTTCCACACCTTC. This gives the protein CASSLRDNRFHTF.

The gene calls are TRBV7-6 and TRBJ2-5; D is perhaps TRBD2 (6 bases). Germline assignment: CDR1 SGHVS and CDR2 FNYEAQ. Trimming cost V 0 bases and J 2 bases, with 13 bases left between them. The CDR3 sequence is 16 residues long. CDR3 in amino acids: CASSLAIGGRQETQYF. CDR3 coding DNA: TGTGCCAGCAGCTTAGCGATCGGGGGACGTCAAGAGACCCAGTACTTC.

V and J are TRBV4-3 and TRBJ2-2, with 9 bases fitting TRBD2. Germline assignment: CDR1 LGHNA and CDR2 YSLEER. Losses at the gene ends were 0 bases for V and 5 bases for J; bases not matched to a gene: 16. The CDR3 has 20 residues. DNA of the CDR3: TGCGCCAGCAGCCAAGATCTCGGCGGGGGGGTCCATAGCTGGACCGGGGAGCTGTTTTTT. It yields the protein CASSQDLGGGVHSWTGELFF.

The rearrangement links TRBV10-1 to TRBJ2-1; D is possibly TRBD1 (5 bases). The CDR3 has 15 amino acids. Germline CDR1 reads WNHNN; CDR2 reads SYGVQD (reference sequence). Trimming took 3 bases from V and 1 from J, leaving 10 bases between them. The CDR3 coding sequence is TGCGCCAGCAGTGAAGAAGGGGCTTCCTACAATGAGCAGTTCTTC. Translated, it gives CASSEEGASYNEQFF.

The chain employs TRBV5-1 and TRBJ1-6, with a tentative D call TRBD1 (6 bases). The germline CDR1 and CDR2 sequences are SGHRS and YFSETQ. The V end lost 0 bases, the J end lost 5 bases, and 9 bases lay between the germline ends. The CDR3 contains 15 residues. CDR3 in DNA: TGCGCCAGCAGCTTGGACGGACAGAATAATTCACCCCTCCACTTT. Translated: CASSLDGQNNSPLHF. The full variable domain, completed using reference TRBV5-1 and TRBJ1-6, is KAGVTQTPRYLIKTRGQQVTLSCSPISGHRSVSWYQQTPGQGLQFLFEYFSETQRNKGNFPGRFSGRQFSNSRSEMNVSTLELGDSALYLCASSLDGQNNSPLHFGNGTRLTVT.

V is TRBV12-5 and J is TRBJ1-2; weak D call: TRBD1 (6 bases). Germline V gene sequence: CDR1 LGHNT, CDR2 FRNRAP. V lost 3 bases and J 10 bases, leaving 12 bases between the germline ends. CDR3 length: 12 amino acids. This chain's CDR3 is CASGLLQGSYTF. DNA of the CDR3: TGTGCTAGTGGTTTACTACAGGGCTCCTACACCTTC.